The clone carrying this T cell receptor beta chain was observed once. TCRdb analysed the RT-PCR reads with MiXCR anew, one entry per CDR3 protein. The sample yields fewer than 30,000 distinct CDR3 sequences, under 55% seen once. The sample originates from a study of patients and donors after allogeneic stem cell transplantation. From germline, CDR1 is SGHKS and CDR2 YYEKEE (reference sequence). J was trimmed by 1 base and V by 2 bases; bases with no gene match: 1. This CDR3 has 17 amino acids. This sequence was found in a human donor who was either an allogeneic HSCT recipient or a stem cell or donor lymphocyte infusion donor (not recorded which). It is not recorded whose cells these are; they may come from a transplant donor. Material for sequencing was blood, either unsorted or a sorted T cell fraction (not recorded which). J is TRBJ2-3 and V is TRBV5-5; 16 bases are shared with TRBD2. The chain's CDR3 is CASSFGTSGRGTDTQYF. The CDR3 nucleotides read TGTGCCAGCAGCTTCGGGACTAGCGGGAGGGGCACAGATACGCAGTATTTT.